This entry lists 9 T cell receptor beta chains sequenced from one sample in a study of cytomegalovirus exposure and HLA in healthy donors. Amplification used 60 Vbeta primers and 13 Jbeta primers. The data were produced by immunoSEQ multiplex PCR, yet TCRdb's version contains in-frame clones alone and is incomplete. The sample has 100,000 to 150,000 clones; around 67% are singletons. Input material: PBMCs. These receptors were taken from a woman between 40 and 50 years old in good health and CMV-seronegative.

The chain joins TRBV6-5 to TRBJ1-2, with 8 bases lining up with TRBD1. This CDR3 has 16 amino acids. From germline, CDR1 is MNHEY and CDR2 SVGAGI. The trim removed 3 bases at V and 9 bases at J, leaving 15 bases unmatched. This CDR3 is CASSYGGQGGDESYTF. The CDR3 DNA reads TGTGCCAGCAGTTATGGTGGACAGGGAGGTGATGAAAGCTACACCTTC.

The chain carries TRBV5-1 and TRBJ2-7; 8 bases match TRBD1. CDR3 size: 16 residues. V lost 0 bases and J lost 1; bases outside the gene matches: 6. CDR1 is SGHRS and CDR2 is YFSETQ in the germline V gene. CDR3 DNA: TGCGCCAGCAGCTTGGCACCGGGACAGGCTTCCTACGAGCAGTACTTC. Amino acids: CASSLAPGQASYEQYF. The full variable domain, rest sourced from reference TRBV5-1 and TRBJ2-7, is KAGVTQTPRYLIKTRGQQVTLSCSPISGHRSVSWYQQTPGQGLQFLFEYFSETQRNKGNFPGRFSGRQFSNSRSEMNVSTLELGDSALYLCASSLAPGQASYEQYFGPGTRLTVT.

This chain links TRBV5-4 with TRBJ2-2; 11 nucleotides match TRBD1. V shed 0 bases and J 7 bases; nucleotides not matched to a gene: 5. CDR1 is SGHNT, CDR2 YYREEE, per germline (reference sequence). CDR3 length equals 16 residues. The CDR3 bases are TGTGCCAGCAGCTTGGGGACAGGGGGCGCCGGCGGGGAGCTGTTTTTT. This sequence encodes CASSLGTGGAGGELFF. The entire variable domain, with the rest obtained from reference TRBV5-4 and TRBJ2-2, is as follows: ETGVTQSPTHLIKTRGQQVTLRCSSQSGHNTVSWYQQALGQGPQFIFQYYREEENGRGNFPPRFSGLQFPNYSSELNVNALELDDSALYLCASSLGTGGAGGELFFGEGSRLTVL.

V gene TRBV4-3 combines with J gene TRBJ2-2, with 8 bases lining up with TRBD2. This CDR3 is built from 16 residues. Germline loops: CDR1 LGHNA, CDR2 YSLEER. Unmatched junction bases numbered 10, after V lost 3 bases and J lost 7 bases. CDR3 DNA sequence: TGCGCCAGCAGCCAGACTAGCGCCGTGGGGGGCGGGGAGCTGTTTTTT. This sequence encodes CASSQTSAVGGGELFF.

Turning to this clone: The same CDR3 is also encoded by other DNA sequences in this sample. The chain recombines TRBV10-3 with TRBJ2-7; 7 bases are shared with TRBD2. The CDR3 totals 14 residues. CDR1 and CDR2 (germline): ENHRY, SYGVKD. Trimming took 3 bases from V and 0 from J; bases not matched to a gene: 2. The DNA for the CDR3 is TGTGCCATCAGTGAACGGGGGGACTCCTACGAGCAGTACTTC. This codes for CAISERGDSYEQYF.

In its sample, this clone was seen a few times. This chain joins TRBV11-2 and TRBJ1-2; tentative D call: TRBD1 (5 bases). The V gene lost 1 base and the J gene lost 4 bases, with 13 bases spanning the gap. CDR1 is SGHAT, CDR2 FQNNGV, per germline. The CDR3 runs 15 residues. The CDR3 region is CASSLVLQGSYGYTF. The CDR3 DNA sequence: TGTGCCAGCAGCTTAGTGCTGCAGGGATCCTATGGCTACACCTTC. The full variable domain, rest sourced from reference TRBV11-2 and TRBJ1-2, is EAGVAQSPRYKIIEKRQSVAFWCNPISGHATLYWYQQILGQGPKLLIQFQNNGVVDDSQLPKDRFSAERLKGVDSTLKIQPAKLEDSAVYLCASSLVLQGSYGYTFGSGTRLTVV.

V is TRBV6-5 and J is TRBJ1-1; D is possibly TRBD1 (5 bases). V shed 5 bases and J shed 6 bases, with 16 bases lying between them. Per germline, CDR1 MNHEY and CDR2 SVGAGI. The CDR3 sequence is 14 residues long. CDR3 region: CASSEPGAGAEAFF. The CDR3 DNA sequence: TGTGCCAGCAGTGAACCTGGGGCGGGAGCTGAAGCTTTCTTT.

The V and J genes are TRBV2 and TRBJ2-7, with 11 bases matching TRBD2. Germline V gives CDR1 SNHLY, CDR2 FYNNEI. V was pared by 6 bases and J by 5 bases, with 12 bases of the junction left unmatched. This CDR3 contains 16 residues. The chain's CDR3 is CASRRSLAGVSDEQYF. In nucleotides, the CDR3 is TGTGCCAGCAGGCGCTCACTAGCGGGAGTCTCGGACGAGCAGTACTTC.

The chain employs TRBV11-2 and TRBJ2-7, with 8 bases that match TRBD2. CDR1 SGHAT and CDR2 FQNNGV come from the germline V gene. Germline trimming cut 3 bases from V and 4 bases from J; bases unmatched to any gene: 8. The CDR3 is 15 amino acids. CDR3 loop: CASSFQRELFYEQYF. The CDR3 region has the DNA TGTGCCAGCAGCTTCCAGCGGGAGTTGTTTTACGAGCAGTACTTC.